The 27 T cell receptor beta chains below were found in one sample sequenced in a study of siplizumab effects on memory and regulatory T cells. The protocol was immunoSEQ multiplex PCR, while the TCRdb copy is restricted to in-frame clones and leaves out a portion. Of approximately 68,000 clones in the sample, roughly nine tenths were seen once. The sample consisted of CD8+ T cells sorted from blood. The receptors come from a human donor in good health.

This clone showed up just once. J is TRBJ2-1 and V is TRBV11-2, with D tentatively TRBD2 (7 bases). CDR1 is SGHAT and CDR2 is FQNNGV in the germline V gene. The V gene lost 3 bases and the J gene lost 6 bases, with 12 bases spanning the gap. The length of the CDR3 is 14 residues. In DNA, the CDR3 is TGTGCCAGCAGCTTCCCTAGGGGGGGCAATGAGCAGTTCTTC. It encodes CASSFPRGGNEQFF.

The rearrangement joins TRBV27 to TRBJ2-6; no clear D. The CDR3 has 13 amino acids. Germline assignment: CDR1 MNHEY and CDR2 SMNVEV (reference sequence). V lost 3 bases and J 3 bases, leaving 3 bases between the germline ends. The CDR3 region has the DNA TGTGCCAGCAGTTTTGGTGGGGCCAACGTCCTGACTTTC. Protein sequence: CASSFGGANVLTF.

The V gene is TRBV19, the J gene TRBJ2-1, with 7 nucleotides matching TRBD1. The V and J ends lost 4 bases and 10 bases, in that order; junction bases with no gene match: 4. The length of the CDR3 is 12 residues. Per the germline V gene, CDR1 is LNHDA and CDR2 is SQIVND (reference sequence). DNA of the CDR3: TGTGCCAGTAGTAATGGGGGACAGGAGCAGTTCTTC. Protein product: CASSNGGQEQFF.

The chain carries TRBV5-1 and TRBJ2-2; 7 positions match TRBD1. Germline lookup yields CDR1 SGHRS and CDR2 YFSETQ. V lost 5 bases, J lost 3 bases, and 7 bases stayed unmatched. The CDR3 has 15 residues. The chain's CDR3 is CASRATGYDTGELFF. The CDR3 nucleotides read TGCGCCAGCAGGGCGACAGGGTACGACACCGGGGAGCTGTTTTTT.

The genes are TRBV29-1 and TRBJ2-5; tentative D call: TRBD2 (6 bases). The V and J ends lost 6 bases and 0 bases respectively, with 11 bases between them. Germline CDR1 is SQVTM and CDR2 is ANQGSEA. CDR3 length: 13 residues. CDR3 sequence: CSVGGYDQETQYF. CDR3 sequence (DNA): TGCAGCGTCGGAGGGTACGACCAAGAGACCCAGTACTTC.

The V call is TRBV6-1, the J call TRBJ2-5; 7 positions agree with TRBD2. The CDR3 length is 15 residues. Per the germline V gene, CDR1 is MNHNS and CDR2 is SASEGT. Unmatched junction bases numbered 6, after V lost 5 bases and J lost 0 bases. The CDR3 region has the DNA TGTGCCAGCAGTCCGGGCGCGGGAGACCAAGAGACCCAGTACTTC. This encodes CASSPGAGDQETQYF.

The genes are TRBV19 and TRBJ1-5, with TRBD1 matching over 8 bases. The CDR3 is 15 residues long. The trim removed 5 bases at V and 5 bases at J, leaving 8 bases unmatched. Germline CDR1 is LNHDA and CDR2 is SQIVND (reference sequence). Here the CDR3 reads CASSPGQASHQPQHF. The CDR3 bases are TGTGCCAGTAGTCCGGGACAGGCGTCTCATCAGCCCCAGCATTTT.

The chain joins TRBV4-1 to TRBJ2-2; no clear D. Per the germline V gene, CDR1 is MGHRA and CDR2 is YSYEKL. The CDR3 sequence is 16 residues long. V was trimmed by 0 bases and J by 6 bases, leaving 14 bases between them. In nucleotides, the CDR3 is TGCGCCAGCAGCCAAGACGCCTACCCTCCCCCCGGGGAGCTGTTTTTT. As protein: CASSQDAYPPPGELFF.

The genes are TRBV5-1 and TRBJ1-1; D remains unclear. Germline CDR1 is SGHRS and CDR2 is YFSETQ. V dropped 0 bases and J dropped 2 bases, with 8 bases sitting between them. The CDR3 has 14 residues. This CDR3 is CASSLVGPNTEAFF. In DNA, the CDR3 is TGCGCCAGCAGCTTGGTCGGTCCCAACACTGAAGCTTTCTTT.

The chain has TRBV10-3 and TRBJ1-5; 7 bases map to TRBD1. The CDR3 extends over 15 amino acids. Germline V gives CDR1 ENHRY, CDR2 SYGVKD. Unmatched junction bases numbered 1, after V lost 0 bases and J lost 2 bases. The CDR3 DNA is TGTGCCATCAGTGAGTCTACAGGGGGCAATCAGCCCCAGCATTTT. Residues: CAISESTGGNQPQHF.

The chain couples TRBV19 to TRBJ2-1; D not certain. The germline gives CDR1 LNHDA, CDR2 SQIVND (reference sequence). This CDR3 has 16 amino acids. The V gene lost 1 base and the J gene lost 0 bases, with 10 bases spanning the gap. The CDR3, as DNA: TGTGCCAGTAGTATAGGGAGCTGGGGCTCCTACAATGAGCAGTTCTTC. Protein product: CASSIGSWGSYNEQFF.

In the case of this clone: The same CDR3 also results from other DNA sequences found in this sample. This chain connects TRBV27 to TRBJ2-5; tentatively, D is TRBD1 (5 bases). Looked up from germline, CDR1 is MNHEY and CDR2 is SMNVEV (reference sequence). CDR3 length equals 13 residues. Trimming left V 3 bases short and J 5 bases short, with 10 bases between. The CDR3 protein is CASSFQGAETQYF. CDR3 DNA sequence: TGTGCCAGCAGTTTTCAGGGTGCGGAGACCCAGTACTTC.

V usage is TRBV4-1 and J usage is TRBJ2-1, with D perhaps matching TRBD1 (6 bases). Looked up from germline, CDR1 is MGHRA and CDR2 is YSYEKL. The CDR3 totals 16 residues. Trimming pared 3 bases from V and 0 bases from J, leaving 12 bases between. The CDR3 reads CASSHGQSSSYNEQFF. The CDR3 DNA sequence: TGCGCCAGCAGCCACGGACAGTCGAGCTCCTACAATGAGCAGTTCTTC.

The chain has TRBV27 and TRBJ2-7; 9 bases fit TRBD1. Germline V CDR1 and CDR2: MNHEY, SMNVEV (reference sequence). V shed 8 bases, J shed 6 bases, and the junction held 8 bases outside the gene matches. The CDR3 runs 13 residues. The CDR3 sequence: CASGGTGFFEQYF. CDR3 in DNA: TGTGCCAGCGGCGGGACAGGGTTTTTCGAGCAGTACTTC.

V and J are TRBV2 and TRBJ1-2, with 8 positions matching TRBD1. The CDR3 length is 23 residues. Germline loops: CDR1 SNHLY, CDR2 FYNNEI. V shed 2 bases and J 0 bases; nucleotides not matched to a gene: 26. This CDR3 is CASSELASLALTTGEKANYGYTF. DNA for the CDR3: TGTGCCAGCAGTGAACTTGCGTCTCTGGCCTTAACGACAGGGGAGAAGGCTAACTATGGCTACACCTTC. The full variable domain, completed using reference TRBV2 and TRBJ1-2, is EPEVTQTPSHQVTQMGQEVILRCVPISNHLYFYWYRQILGQKVEFLVSFYNNEISEKSEIFDDQFSVERPDGSNFTLKIRSTKLEDSAMYFCASSELASLALTTGEKANYGYTFGSGTRLTVV.

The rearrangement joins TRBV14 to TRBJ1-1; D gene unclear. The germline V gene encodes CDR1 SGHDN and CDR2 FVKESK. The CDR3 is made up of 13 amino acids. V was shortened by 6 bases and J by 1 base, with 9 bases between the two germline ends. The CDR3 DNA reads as TGTGCCAGCAGATCGGGGTGGAACACTGAAGCTTTCTTT. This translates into CASRSGWNTEAFF.

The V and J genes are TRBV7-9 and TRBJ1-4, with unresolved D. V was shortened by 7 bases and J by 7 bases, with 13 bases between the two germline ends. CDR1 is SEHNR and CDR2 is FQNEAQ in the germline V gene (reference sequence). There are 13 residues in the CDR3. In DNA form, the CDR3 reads TGTGCCAGCATCCGGGTTGTGGGTGAAAAACTGTTTTTT. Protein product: CASIRVVGEKLFF.

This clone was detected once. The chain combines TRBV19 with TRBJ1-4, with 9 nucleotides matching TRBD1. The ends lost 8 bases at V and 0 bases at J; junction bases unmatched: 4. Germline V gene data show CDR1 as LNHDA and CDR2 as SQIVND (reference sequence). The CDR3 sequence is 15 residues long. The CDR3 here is CASQRQGATNEKLFF. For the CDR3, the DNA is TGTGCCAGTCAAAGACAGGGGGCAACTAATGAAAAACTGTTTTTT.

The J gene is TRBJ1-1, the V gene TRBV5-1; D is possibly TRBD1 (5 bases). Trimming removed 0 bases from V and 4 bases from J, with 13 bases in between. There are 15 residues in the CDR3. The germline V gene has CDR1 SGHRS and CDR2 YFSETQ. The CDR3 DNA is TGCGCCAGCAGCTTGGGCTTGACAGACTTCACTGAAGCTTTCTTT. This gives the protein CASSLGLTDFTEAFF.

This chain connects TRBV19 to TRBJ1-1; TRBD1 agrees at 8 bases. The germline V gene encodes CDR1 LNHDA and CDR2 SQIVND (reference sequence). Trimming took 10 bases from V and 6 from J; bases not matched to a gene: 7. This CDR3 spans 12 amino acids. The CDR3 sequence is CATSQGGAEAFF. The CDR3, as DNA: TGTGCCACCTCACAGGGGGGGGCTGAAGCTTTCTTT.

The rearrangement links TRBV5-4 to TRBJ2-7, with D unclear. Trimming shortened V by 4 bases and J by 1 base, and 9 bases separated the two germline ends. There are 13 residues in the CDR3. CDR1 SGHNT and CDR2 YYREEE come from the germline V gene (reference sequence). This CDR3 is CASSQYTSYEQYF. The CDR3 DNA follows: TGTGCCAGCAGCCAGTACACGTCCTACGAGCAGTACTTC.

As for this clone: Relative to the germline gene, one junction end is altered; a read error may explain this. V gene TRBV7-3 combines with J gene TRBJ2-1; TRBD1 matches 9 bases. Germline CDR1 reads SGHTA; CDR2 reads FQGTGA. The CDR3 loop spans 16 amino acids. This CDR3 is CASSLTGTGPYNEQFF. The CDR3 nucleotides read TGTGCCAGCAGCCTAACCGGGACAGGGCCATACAATGAGCAGTTCTTC. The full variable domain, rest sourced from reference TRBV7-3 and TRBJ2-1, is GAGVSQTPSNKVTEKGKYVELRCDPISGHTALYWYRQSLGQGPEFLIYFQGTGAADDSGLPNDRFFAVRPEGSVSTLKIQRTERGDSAVYLCASSLTGTGPYNEQFFGPGTRLTVL.

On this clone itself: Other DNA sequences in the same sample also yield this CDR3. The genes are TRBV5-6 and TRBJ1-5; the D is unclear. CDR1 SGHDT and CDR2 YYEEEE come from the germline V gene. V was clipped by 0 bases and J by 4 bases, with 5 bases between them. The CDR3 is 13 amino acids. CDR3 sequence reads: CASSLGPNQPQHF. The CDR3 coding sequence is TGTGCCAGCAGCTTGGGGCCTAATCAGCCCCAGCATTTT. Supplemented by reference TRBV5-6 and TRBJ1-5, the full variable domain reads DAGVTQSPTHLIKTRGQQVTLRCSPKSGHDTVSWYQQALGQGPQFIFQYYEEEERQRGNFPDRFSGHQFPNYSSELNVNALLLGDSALYLCASSLGPNQPQHFGDGTRLSIL.

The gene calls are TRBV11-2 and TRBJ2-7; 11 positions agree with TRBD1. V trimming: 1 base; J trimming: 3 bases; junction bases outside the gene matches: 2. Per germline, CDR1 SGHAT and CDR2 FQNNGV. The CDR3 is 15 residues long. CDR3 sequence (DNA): TGTGCCAGCAGCTTAGGAGGGACAGGGGGCTACGAGCAGTACTTC. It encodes CASSLGGTGGYEQYF.

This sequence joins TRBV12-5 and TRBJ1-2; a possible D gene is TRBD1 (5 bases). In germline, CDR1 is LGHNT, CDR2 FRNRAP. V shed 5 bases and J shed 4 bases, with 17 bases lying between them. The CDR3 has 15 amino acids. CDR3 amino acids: CASGPHGAPLYGYTF. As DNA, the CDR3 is TGTGCTAGTGGTCCCCACGGGGCCCCCCTCTATGGCTACACCTTC.

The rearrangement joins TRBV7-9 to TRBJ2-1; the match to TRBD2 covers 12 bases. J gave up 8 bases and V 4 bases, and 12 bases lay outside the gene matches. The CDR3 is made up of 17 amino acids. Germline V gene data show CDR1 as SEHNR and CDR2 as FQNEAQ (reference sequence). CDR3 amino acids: CASSSIELAGGRYEQFF. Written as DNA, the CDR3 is TGTGCCAGCAGCTCCATTGAACTAGCGGGGGGTAGGTATGAGCAGTTCTTC. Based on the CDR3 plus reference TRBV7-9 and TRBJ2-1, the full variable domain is DTGVSQNPRHKITKRGQNVTFRCDPISEHNRLYWYRQTLGQGPEFLTYFQNEAQLEKSRLLSDRFSAERPKGSFSTLEIQRTEQGDSAMYLCASSSIELAGGRYEQFFGPGTRLTVL.

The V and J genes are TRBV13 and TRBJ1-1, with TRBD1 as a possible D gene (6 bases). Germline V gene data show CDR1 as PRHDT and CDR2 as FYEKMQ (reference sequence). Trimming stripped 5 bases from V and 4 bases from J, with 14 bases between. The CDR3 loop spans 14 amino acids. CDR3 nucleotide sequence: TGTGCCAGCAGCCAACAGGGTGCGGGCACTGAAGCTTTCTTT. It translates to CASSQQGAGTEAFF. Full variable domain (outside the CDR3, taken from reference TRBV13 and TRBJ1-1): AAGVIQSPRHLIKEKRETATLKCYPIPRHDTVYWYQQGPGQDPQFLISFYEKMQSDKGSIPDRFSAQQFSDYHSELNMSSLELGDSALYFCASSQQGAGTEAFFGQGTRLTVV.